The 7 T cell receptor beta chains in this list originate from one sample, sequenced in a study of prognosis after radiotherapy for stage I lung cancer. It was by two-round multiplex PCR that TCR beta CDR3 was amplified from genomic DNA. Specific primers for each TRBV and TRBJ gene were what first-round PCR used. Each CDR3 protein gets one entry after TCRdb re-called the multiplex PCR reads with MiXCR. The repertoire has 50,000 or so distinct CDR3 sequences, approximately 35% of them found once; the top ten carry roughly 8.3%. Source: PBMCs, taken before or after stereotactic body radiation therapy (not recorded which). Receptor source: a donor over 45 with non-small cell lung cancer.

As to this clonotype: This likely traces to a read error, being one base from a far larger clone. Because it lacks the conserved phenylalanine or tryptophan at the end, this CDR3 is likely a read error. V usage is TRBV6-5 and J usage is TRBJ1-5; D is ambiguous. The CDR3 contains 12 residues. The V end lost 6 bases, the J end lost 2 bases, and 5 bases lay between the germline ends. Germline V CDR1 and CDR2: MNHEY, SVGAGI. CDR3 nucleotide sequence: TGTGCCAGCAGCCCTCGCAATCAGCCCCAGCATCTT. It specifies CASSPRNQPQHL.

This clonotype was found many times. The CDR3 coding sequence is TGTGCCAGTAGTCTAGCGGGAGAGTACACCGGGGAGCTGTTTTTT. This sequence encodes CASSLAGEYTGELFF. V is TRBV19 and J is TRBJ2-2; 10 bases are shared with TRBD2. The CDR3 totals 15 residues. With 5 bases clipped from V and 3 bases from J, the junction kept 3 bases outside the gene matches. Looked up from germline, CDR1 is LNHDA and CDR2 is SQIVND (reference sequence).

This chain uses TRBV12-3 or TRBV12-4 with TRBJ2-7; D gene ambiguous. The CDR3 sequence is 20 residues long. With 6 bases removed from V and 3 bases from J, the gap between germline ends came to 33 bases. The DNA of the CDR3 is TGTGCCAGCAGACGCGAGAGAAAAAGGGTTCCCTTTGGGCCCCTCTACGAGCAGTACTTC. Translated: CASRRERKRVPFGPLYEQYF.

With respect to this clonotype: One junction end does not reproduce the germline sequence, and a read error may be involved. This chain connects TRBV28 to TRBJ2-2; a weak D match, TRBD2 (5 bases). CDR3 length: 13 residues. Germline V gives CDR1 MDHEN, CDR2 SYDVKM. As DNA, the CDR3 is TGTGCCAGCACCCCGTTCTCGACCGGGGATCTGTTTTTT. It translates to CASTPFSTGDLFF.

In its sample, this clonotype was seen many times. The chain employs TRBV19 and TRBJ2-3, with no clear D. Trimming removed 3 bases at V and 0 bases at J, with 10 bases between. This CDR3 is built from 15 residues. Germline assignment: CDR1 LNHDA and CDR2 SQIVND (reference sequence). The DNA of the CDR3 is TGTGCCAGTAGTATTTCAGGAAGCAGCACAGATACGCAGTATTTT. Translation: CASSISGSSTDTQYF.

By proportion, this clonotype is medium-sized. V gene TRBV24-1 combines with J gene TRBJ2-7, with 10 bases fitting TRBD1. Looked up from germline, CDR1 is KGHDR and CDR2 is SFDVKD. The trim removed 2 bases at V and 3 bases at J, leaving 9 bases unmatched. This CDR3 contains 17 residues. The DNA for the CDR3 is TGTGCCACCAGTGATTCCCGGGACAGGGGATCTGGCTACGAGCAGTACTTC. It specifies CATSDSRDRGSGYEQYF.

This clonotype has more than one count but fewer than ten. The V and J genes are TRBV18 and TRBJ2-5, with D maybe TRBD2 (6 bases). Germline lookup yields CDR1 KGHSH and CDR2 LQKENI. V dropped 3 bases and J dropped 2 bases, with 34 bases sitting between them. The CDR3 is 22 residues long. The CDR3 here is CASSPGIGIGTYGPIHQETQYF. DNA for the CDR3: TGTGCCAGCTCACCGGGTATCGGAATCGGGACTTATGGGCCCATCCATCAAGAGACCCAGTACTTC.